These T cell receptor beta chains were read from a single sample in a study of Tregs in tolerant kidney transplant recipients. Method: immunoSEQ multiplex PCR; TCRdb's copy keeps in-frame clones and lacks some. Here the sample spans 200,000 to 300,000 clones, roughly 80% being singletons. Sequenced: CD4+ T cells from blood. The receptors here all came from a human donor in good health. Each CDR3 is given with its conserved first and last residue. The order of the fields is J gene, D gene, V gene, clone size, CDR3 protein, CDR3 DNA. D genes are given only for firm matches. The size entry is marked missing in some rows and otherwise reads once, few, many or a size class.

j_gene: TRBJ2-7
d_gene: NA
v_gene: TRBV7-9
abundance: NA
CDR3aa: CASSLGGSRAYYEQYF
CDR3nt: TGTGCCAGCAGCTTAGGAGGTAGCCGAGCCTACTACGAGCAGTACTTC

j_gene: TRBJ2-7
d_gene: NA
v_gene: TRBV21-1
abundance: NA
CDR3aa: CASSTYRDRTYEQYF
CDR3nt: TGTGCCAGCAGTACCTACCGGGACAGGACTTACGAGCAGTACTTC

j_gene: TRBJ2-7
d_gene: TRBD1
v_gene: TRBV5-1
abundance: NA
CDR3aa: CASNPGGGQGFYEQYF
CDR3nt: TGCGCCAGCAACCCCGGTGGTGGACAGGGTTTTTACGAGCAGTACTTC

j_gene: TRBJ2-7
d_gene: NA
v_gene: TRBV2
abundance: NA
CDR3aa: CASSPRVRGRYEQYF
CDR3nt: TGTGCCAGCAGTCCCCGGGTCAGGGGAAGGTACGAGCAGTACTTC

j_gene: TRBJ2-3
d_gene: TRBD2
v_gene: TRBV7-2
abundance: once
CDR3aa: CASSLDKRGHTDTQYF
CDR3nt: TGTGCCAGCAGCTTAGATAAGCGGGGGCACACAGATACGCAGTATTTT

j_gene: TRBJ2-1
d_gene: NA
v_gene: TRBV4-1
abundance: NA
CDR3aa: CASSRSGAPGQFF
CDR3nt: TGCGCCAGCAGCCGATCTGGGGCCCCCGGGCAGTTCTTC

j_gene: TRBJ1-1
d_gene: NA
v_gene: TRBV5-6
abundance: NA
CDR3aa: CASSPRPGILGFF
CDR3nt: TGTGCCAGCAGCCCAAGGCCCGGGATATTGGGTTTCTTT

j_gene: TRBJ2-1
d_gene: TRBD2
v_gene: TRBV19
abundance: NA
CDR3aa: CASSPRTSGRNYNEQFF
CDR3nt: TGTGCCAGTAGCCCACGGACTAGCGGGAGGAACTACAATGAGCAGTTCTTC

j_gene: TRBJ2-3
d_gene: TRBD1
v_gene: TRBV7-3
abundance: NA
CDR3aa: CASSTGTGADTQYF
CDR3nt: TGTGCCAGCAGCACCGGGACAGGGGCAGATACGCAGTATTTT

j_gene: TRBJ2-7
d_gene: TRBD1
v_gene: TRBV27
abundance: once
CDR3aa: CASSRPLWTGAYGQYF
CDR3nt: TGTGCCAGCAGTCGACCCCTTTGGACAGGTGCCTACGGGCAGTACTTC

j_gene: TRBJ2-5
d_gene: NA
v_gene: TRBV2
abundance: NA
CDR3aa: CASSTVQGGETQYF
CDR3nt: TGTGCCAGCAGTACCGTACAGGGTGGAGAGACCCAGTACTTC

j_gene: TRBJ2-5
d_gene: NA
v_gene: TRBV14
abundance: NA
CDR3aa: CASSQGLGVTQYF
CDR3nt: TGTGCCAGCAGCCAGGGGCTGGGGGTGACCCAGTACTTC

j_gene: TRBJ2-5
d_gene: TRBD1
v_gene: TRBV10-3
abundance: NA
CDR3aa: CAISDHDRGRETQYF
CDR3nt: TGTGCCATCAGTGACCATGACAGGGGGCGAGAGACCCAGTACTTC

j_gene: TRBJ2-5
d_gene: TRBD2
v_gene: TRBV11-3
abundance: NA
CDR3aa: CASSLEGGGKKTQYF
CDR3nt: TGTGCCAGCAGCTTAGAGGGCGGGGGGAAAAAGACCCAGTACTTC

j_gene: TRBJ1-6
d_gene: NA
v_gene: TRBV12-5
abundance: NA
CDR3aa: CASGLVLGGPDSPLHF
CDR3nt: TGTGCTAGTGGTTTGGTACTCGGGGGACCTGATTCACCCCTCCACTTT

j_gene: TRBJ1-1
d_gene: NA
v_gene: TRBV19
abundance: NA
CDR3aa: CASSIGRRGTEAFF
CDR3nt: TGTGCCAGTAGTATAGGACGGCGGGGCACTGAAGCTTTCTTT

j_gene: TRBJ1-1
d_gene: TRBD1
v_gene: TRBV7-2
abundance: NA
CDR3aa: CASGLQGGLAFF
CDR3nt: TGTGCCAGCGGCCTGCAGGGGGGTTTAGCTTTCTTT

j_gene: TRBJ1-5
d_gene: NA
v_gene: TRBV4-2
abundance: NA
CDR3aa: CASSQGGSNQPQHF
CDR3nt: TGTGCCAGCAGCCAGGGGGGCAGCAATCAGCCCCAGCATTTT

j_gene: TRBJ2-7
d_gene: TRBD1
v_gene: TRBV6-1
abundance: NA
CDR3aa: CASNGQGYPYEQYF
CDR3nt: TGTGCCAGCAATGGACAGGGTTATCCCTACGAGCAGTACTTC

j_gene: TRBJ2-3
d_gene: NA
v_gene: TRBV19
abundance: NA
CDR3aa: CASSRDFPSTDTQYF
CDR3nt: TGTGCCAGTAGTAGGGACTTCCCTAGCACAGATACGCAGTATTTT

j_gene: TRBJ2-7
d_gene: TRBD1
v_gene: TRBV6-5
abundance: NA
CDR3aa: CATTFGQGTYEQYF
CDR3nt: TGTGCCACGACCTTCGGACAGGGGACCTACGAGCAGTACTTC

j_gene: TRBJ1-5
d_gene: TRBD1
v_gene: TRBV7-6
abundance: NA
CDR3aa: CASSGQGDQPQHF
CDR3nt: TGTGCCAGCAGTGGACAGGGCGATCAGCCCCAGCATTTT

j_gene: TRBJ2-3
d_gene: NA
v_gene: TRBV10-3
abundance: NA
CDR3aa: CAISGIRGSSTDTQYF
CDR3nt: TGTGCCATCAGCGGCATTAGGGGATCTAGCACAGATACGCAGTATTTT

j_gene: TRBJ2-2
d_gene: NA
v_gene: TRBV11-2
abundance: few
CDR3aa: CASSRTGMPGELFF
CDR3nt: TGTGCCAGCAGCCGAACAGGGATGCCCGGGGAGCTGTTTTTT

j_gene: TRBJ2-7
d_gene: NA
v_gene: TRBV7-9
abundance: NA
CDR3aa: CASSLAGTLYEQYF
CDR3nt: TGTGCCAGCAGCTTAGCCGGGACTCTCTACGAGCAGTACTTC